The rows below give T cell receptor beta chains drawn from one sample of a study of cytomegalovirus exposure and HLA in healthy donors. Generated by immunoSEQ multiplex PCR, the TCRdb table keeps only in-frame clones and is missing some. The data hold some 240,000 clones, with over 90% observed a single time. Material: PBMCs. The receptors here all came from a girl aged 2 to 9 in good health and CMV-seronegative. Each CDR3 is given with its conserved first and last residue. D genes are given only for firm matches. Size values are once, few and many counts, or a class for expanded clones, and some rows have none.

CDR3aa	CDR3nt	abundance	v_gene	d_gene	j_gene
CASSPRREDTNSGYTF	TGTGCCAGCAGCCCCCGAAGGGAGGACACCAACTCGGGCTACACCTTC	NA	TRBV7-9	NA	TRBJ1-2
CASSLGQAKNTEAFF	TGTGCCAGCAGCTTAGGACAGGCTAAGAACACTGAAGCTTTCTTT	NA	TRBV7-9	NA	TRBJ1-1
CAWRTAYNSPLHF	TGTGCCTGGAGGACAGCCTATAATTCACCCCTCCACTTT	NA	TRBV30	NA	TRBJ1-6
CASSQTSGGSYNEQFF	TGTGCCAGCAGCCAGACTAGCGGGGGCTCCTACAATGAGCAGTTCTTC	NA	TRBV11-3	TRBD2	TRBJ2-1
CASSLQGTGELFF	TGCGCCAGCAGCTTGCAGGGGACCGGGGAGCTGTTTTTT	NA	TRBV5-1	NA	TRBJ2-2
CATSRDLIGTSEFF	TGTGCCACCAGCAGAGATCTAATAGGGACTAGTGAGTTCTTC	NA	TRBV15	TRBD2	TRBJ2-1
CASSDGGNHLFYEQYF	TGTGCCAGCAGTGACGGAGGGAATCACCTCTTCTACGAGCAGTACTTC	NA	TRBV6-4	NA	TRBJ2-7
CASSEGTGSSYNSPLHF	TGCGCCAGCAGTGAAGGGACAGGGAGCTCCTATAATTCACCCCTCCACTTT	NA	TRBV10-2	TRBD1	TRBJ1-6
CASSPTGGSNTGELFF	TGTGCCAGCAGCCCGACGGGGGGCTCGAACACCGGGGAGCTGTTTTTT	NA	TRBV9	NA	TRBJ2-2
CASSADRGADTQYF	TGCGCCAGCAGCGCGGACAGGGGGGCAGATACGCAGTATTTT	once	TRBV5-1	TRBD1	TRBJ2-3
CASSEQGAGNEQFF	TGTGCCAGCAGTGAACAGGGGGCTGGAAATGAGCAGTTCTTC	NA	TRBV6-4	TRBD1	TRBJ2-1
CASSITDGGLWEKLFF	TGTGCCAGCAGTATCACCGACGGGGGGCTGTGGGAAAAACTGTTTTTT	NA	TRBV28	NA	TRBJ1-4
CASRLKELGAGNQPQHF	TGTGCCAGCAGGCTAAAAGAGCTGGGGGCGGGTAATCAGCCCCAGCATTTT	NA	TRBV5-4	NA	TRBJ1-5
CATASGMDTQYF	TGTGCCACCGCCTCCGGGATGGATACGCAGTATTTT	NA	TRBV28	NA	TRBJ2-3
CASSTGTGGYEQYF	TGTGCCAGCAGTACCGGGACAGGGGGGTACGAGCAGTACTTC	NA	TRBV7-9	TRBD1	TRBJ2-7
CASSPRGQGWEGNQPQHF	TGTGCCAGTAGCCCAAGGGGACAGGGGTGGGAGGGAAATCAGCCCCAGCATTTT	NA	TRBV19	TRBD1	TRBJ1-5
CASSFGVGYTF	TGTGCCAGCAGCTTCGGGGTTGGCTACACCTTC	NA	TRBV6-5	NA	TRBJ1-2
CASSPDRVNTGELFF	TGTGCCAGCAGTCCTGACAGGGTGAACACCGGGGAGCTGTTTTTT	NA	TRBV11-3	TRBD1	TRBJ2-2
CATSRDGGGRWVNTEAFF	TGTGCCACCAGCAGAGATGGGGGGGGACGTTGGGTTAACACTGAAGCTTTCTTT	NA	TRBV15	NA	TRBJ1-1
CSVEASAGREYEQYF	TGCAGCGTTGAAGCCTCGGCAGGGAGGGAGTACGAGCAGTACTTC	NA	TRBV29-1	TRBD2	TRBJ2-7
CASSLRPPAGRNEQFF	TGTGCCAGCAGCTTAAGGCCCCCGGCGGGTCGGAATGAGCAGTTCTTC	NA	TRBV7-6	NA	TRBJ2-1
CATSPPRGGSYFGNTEAFF	TGTGCCACCAGCCCCCCACGAGGGGGTTCCTATTTCGGGAACACTGAAGCTTTCTTT	NA	TRBV15	NA	TRBJ1-1